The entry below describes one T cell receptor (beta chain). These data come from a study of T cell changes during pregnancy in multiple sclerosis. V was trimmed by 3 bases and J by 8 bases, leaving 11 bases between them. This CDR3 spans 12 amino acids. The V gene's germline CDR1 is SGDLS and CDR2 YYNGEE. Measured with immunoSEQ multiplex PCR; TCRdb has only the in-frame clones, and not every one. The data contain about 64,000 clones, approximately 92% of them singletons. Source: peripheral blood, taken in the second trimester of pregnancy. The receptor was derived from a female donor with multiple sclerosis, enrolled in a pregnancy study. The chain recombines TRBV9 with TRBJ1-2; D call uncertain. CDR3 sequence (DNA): TGTGCCAGCAGCGGCGAGGGCGGGGGCTACACCTTC. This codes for CASSGEGGGYTF.